This T cell receptor (beta chain) stems from a study of blood T cell repertoires in COVID-19. Looking at the study overall: The United States, Italy and Spain supplied acute and convalescent COVID-19 samples. T cells, B-cell-depleted T cells, or PBMCs supplied cDNA or gDNA.

CDR1 and CDR2 from the germline V gene are SNHLY and FYNNEI. V was trimmed by 5 bases and J by 6 bases, leaving 15 bases between them. The CDR3 runs 14 residues. The Seattle patients, enrolled during active infection, were followed longitudinally. Original processing notes: For nucleated cells, counts were estimated from reference gene primer amplification. Assay used: immunoSEQ multiplex PCR; TCRdb lists only in-frame clones, some missing. V, J and clone size are taken as reported in that table, and D and trimming were inferred from the DNA itself. This sample has around 220,000 clones, with about 88% found just once.

The V and J genes are TRBV2 and TRBJ2-3; D possibly corresponds to TRBD2 (6 bases). The clonotype originates from a woman aged 50 to 60 with COVID-19, enrolled during active disease. Sequencing input: peripheral blood. DNA of the CDR3: TGTGCCAGCAGTCCACCGTTTGGGAGGGATACGCAGTATTTT. Amino acid sequence: CASSPPFGRDTQYF. The entire variable domain, with the rest obtained from reference TRBV2 and TRBJ2-3, is as follows: EPEVTQTPSHQVTQMGQEVILRCVPISNHLYFYWYRQILGQKVEFLVSFYNNEISEKSEIFDDQFSVERPDGSNFTLKIRSTKLEDSAMYFCASSPPFGRDTQYFGPGTRLTVL.